The entry that follows covers one T cell receptor (beta chain) sequence. Both 60 Vbeta primers and 13 Jbeta primers went into the PCR. TCRdb's copy holds only in-frame clones and misses some; the assay was immunoSEQ multiplex PCR. The top ten clones hold 1.4% to 1.5% of a sample with approximately 160,000 clones, around two thirds of them seen once. The CDR3 covers 16 residues. V was pared by 2 bases and J by 1 base, with 11 bases between. Germline assignment: CDR1 SGHNT and CDR2 YENEEA. The sample comes from a study of cytomegalovirus exposure and HLA in healthy donors. V is TRBV11-3 and J is TRBJ2-2, with D tentatively TRBD2 (5 bases). Sequenced input: PBMCs. The sequence was collected from a man aged 50-59 years in good health and CMV-seronegative. DNA for the CDR3: TGTGCCAGCAGCTTAACTCGTGGGAGGAACACCGGGGAGCTGTTTTTT. Translated, it gives CASSLTRGRNTGELFF.